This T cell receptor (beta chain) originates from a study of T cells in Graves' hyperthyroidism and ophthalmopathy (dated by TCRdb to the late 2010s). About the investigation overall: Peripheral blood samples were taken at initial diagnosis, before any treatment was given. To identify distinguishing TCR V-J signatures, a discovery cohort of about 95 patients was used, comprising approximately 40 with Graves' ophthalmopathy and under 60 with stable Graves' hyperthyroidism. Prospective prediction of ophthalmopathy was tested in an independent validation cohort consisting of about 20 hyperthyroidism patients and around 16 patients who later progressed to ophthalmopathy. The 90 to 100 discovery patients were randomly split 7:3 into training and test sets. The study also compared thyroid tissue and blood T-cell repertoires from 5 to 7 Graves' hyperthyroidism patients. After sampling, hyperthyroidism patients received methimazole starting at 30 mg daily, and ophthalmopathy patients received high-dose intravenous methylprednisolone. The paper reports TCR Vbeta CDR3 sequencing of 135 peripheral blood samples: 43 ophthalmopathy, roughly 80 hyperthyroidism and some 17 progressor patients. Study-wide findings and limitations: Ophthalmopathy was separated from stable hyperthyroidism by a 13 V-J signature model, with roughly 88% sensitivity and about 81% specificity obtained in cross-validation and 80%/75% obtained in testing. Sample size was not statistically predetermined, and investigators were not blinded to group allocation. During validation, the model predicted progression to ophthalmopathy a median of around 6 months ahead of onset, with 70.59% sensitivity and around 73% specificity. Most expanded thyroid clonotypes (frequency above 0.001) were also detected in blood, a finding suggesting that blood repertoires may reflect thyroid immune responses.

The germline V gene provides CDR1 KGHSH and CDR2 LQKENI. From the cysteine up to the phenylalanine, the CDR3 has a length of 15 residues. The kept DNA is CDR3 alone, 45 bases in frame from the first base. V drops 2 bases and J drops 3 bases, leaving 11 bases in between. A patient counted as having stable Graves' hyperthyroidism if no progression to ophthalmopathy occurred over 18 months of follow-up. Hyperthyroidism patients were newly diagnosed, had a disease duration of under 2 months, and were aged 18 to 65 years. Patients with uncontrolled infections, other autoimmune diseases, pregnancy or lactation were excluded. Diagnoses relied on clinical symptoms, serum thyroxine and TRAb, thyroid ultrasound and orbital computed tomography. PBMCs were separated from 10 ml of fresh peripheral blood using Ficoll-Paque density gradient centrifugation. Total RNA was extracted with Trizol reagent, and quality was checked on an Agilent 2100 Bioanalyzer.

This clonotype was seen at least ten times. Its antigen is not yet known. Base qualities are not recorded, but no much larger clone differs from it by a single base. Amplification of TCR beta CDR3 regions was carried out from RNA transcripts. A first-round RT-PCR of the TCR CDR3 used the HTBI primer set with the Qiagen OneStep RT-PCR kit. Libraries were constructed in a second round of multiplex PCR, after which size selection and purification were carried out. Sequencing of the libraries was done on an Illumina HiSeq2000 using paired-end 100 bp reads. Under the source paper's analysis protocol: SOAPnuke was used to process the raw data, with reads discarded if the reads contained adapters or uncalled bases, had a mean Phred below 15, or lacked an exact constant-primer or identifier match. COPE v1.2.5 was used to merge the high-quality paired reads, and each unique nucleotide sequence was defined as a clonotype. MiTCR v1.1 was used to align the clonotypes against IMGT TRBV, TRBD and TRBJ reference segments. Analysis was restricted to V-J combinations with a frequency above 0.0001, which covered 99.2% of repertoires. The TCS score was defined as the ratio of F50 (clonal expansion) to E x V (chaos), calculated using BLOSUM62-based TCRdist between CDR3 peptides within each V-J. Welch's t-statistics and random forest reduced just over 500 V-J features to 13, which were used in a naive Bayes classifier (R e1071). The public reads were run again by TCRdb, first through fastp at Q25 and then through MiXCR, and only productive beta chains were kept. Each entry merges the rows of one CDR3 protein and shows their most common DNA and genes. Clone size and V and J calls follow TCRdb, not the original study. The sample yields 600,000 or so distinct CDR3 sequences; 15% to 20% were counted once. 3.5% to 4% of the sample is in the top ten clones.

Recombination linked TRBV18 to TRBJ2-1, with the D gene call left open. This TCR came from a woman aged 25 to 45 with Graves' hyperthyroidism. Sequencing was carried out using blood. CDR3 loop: CASSPIYIGYNEQFF. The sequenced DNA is TGTGCCAGCTCACCAATCTACATAGGCTACAATGAGCAGTTCTTC.